The 30 T cell receptor beta chains listed next were all sequenced from one sample in a study of blood T cell repertoires in COVID-19 (dated by TCRdb to 2020 to 2022). The library was obtained by the immunoSEQ multiplex PCR assay. The table comes from immuneACCESS by way of TCRdb, which keeps in-frame sequences with V and J called. Part of the clones is missing from these tables; in studies checked, under half for an unresolved V gene and the rest for unknown reasons. In all, the sample holds 310,000 or so clones, and roughly 87% of those were seen once. About 9.8% of the sample lies in the top ten. Sequencing was done on a sample of PBMCs or T cells enriched from blood (not recorded which). Receptors originate from a woman aged 18-30 years who had recovered from COVID-19.

The chain combines TRBV27 with TRBJ2-2; D possibly corresponds to TRBD2 (7 bases). Trimming removed 2 bases at V and 5 bases at J, with 18 bases between. The germline V gene has CDR1 MNHEY and CDR2 SMNVEV (reference sequence). The length of the CDR3 is 17 residues. The CDR3 nucleotides are TGTGCCAGCAGTTTAATTTCGGTCGGGGGGCGAACCGGGGAGCTGTTTTTT. Translating gives CASSLISVGGRTGELFF.

V usage is TRBV4-3 and J usage is TRBJ1-1; TRBD1 is a possible D gene (5 bases). CDR3 length: 13 amino acids. Germline loops: CDR1 LGHNA, CDR2 YSLEER. V lost 5 bases to trimming and J lost 6 bases, with 13 bases between them. The CDR3 DNA reads TGCGCCAGCAGCTTAAACAGGAATGCTGAAGCTTTCTTT. It is translated as CASSLNRNAEAFF.

V usage is TRBV7-6 and J usage is TRBJ1-1; D call uncertain. The germline V gene encodes CDR1 SGHVS and CDR2 FNYEAQ. Trimming removed 2 bases from V and 0 bases from J, with 10 bases in between. This CDR3 is built from 15 residues. CDR3 residues: CASSLFSGMNTEAFF. The CDR3 DNA sequence: TGTGCCAGCAGCTTATTTTCAGGAATGAACACTGAAGCTTTCTTT.

The chain carries TRBV28 and TRBJ2-1; D gene ambiguous. CDR3 length equals 14 residues. Germline-derived CDR1 and CDR2 are MDHEN and SYDVKM. V was cut by 0 bases and J by 4 bases, with 7 bases left in between. The CDR3 nucleotides read TGTGCCAGCAGTTTATGGACACTTTACAATGAGCAGTTCTTC. Encoded protein: CASSLWTLYNEQFF.

The chain has TRBV3-1 (or the pseudogene TRBV3-2) and TRBJ1-5; tentative D call: TRBD1 (5 bases). The CDR3 has 17 amino acids. V was clipped by 4 bases and J by 1 base, with 17 bases between them. Germline V lookup: CDR1 LGHDT, CDR2 YNNKEL (reference sequence). CDR3 in amino acids: CASSLPIQGGSNQPQHF. As DNA, the CDR3 is TGTGCCAGCAGCCTCCCTATCCAGGGAGGAAGCAATCAGCCCCAGCATTTT.

The chain links TRBV18 to TRBJ2-1, with 8 bases matching TRBD2. The germline CDR1 and CDR2 sequences are KGHSH and LQKENI. V was pared by 1 base and J by 4 bases, with 9 bases of the junction left unmatched. CDR3 size: 17 residues. The CDR3 protein is CASSPLAGGDGYNEQFF. Written as DNA, the CDR3 is TGTGCCAGCTCACCACTTGCGGGGGGCGATGGGTACAATGAGCAGTTCTTC.

The chain couples TRBV20-1 to TRBJ1-2; maybe TRBD1 (6 bases). The CDR3 is 14 residues long. Germline V CDR1 and CDR2: DFQATT, SNEGSKA (reference sequence). V was shortened by 3 bases and J by 4 bases, with 15 bases between the two germline ends. The CDR3 spells CSASKTGGLYGYTF. The CDR3 DNA follows: TGCAGTGCTAGTAAGACAGGCGGACTCTATGGCTACACCTTC.

This chain links TRBV5-1 with TRBJ2-3; D is perhaps TRBD1 (5 bases). Germline values: CDR1 SGHRS, CDR2 YFSETQ. The CDR3 covers 13 residues. Trimming left V 6 bases short and J 1 base short, with 9 bases between. CDR3: CASKARGTDTQYF. DNA of the CDR3: TGCGCCAGCAAAGCCAGGGGCACAGATACGCAGTATTTT.

The chain couples TRBV6-2 or TRBV6-3 to TRBJ1-1, with TRBD1 as a possible D gene (6 bases). The CDR3 length is 13 residues. V was shortened by 5 bases and J by 5 bases, with 12 bases between the two germline ends. Per the germline V gene, CDR1 is MNHEY and CDR2 is SVGEGT. The CDR3 loop is CASSTDRGTEAFF. As DNA, the CDR3 is TGTGCCAGCAGTACAGATAGGGGGACTGAAGCTTTCTTT.

The chain recombines TRBV4-2 with TRBJ2-3, with 10 bases fitting TRBD2. CDR3 length equals 19 residues. Germline V CDR1 and CDR2: LGHNA, YNFKEQ. V dropped 0 bases and J dropped 0; count of bases not matched to a gene: 9. DNA of the CDR3: TGTGCCAGCAGCCAAGATGACGGAGCTAGCGGGGGAAGCACAGATACGCAGTATTTT. Translating it yields CASSQDDGASGGSTDTQYF.

V gene TRBV6-2 or TRBV6-3 combines with J gene TRBJ2-7; D is uncertain. Germline CDR1 and CDR2: MNHEY and SVGEGT. With 0 bases removed from V and 2 bases from J, the gap between germline ends came to 11 bases. This CDR3 has 15 residues. The CDR3, as DNA: TGTGCCAGCAGTTACTCTGGGCTGTCGGCCTACGAGCAGTACTTC. Its translation: CASSYSGLSAYEQYF.

The chain combines TRBV6-2 or TRBV6-3 with TRBJ1-2, with a possible D match to TRBD1 (5 bases). Per the germline V gene, CDR1 is MNHEY and CDR2 is SVGEGT. The CDR3 has 17 residues. Between the trimmed V and J ends, which lost 2 bases and 3 bases, there was a span of 19 bases. CDR3 in DNA: TGTGCCAGCAGTTACGCATCGGGTTCGGGGGGAGACTATGGCTACACCTTC. Its translation is CASSYASGSGGDYGYTF.

This clone occurred a few times. The chain uses TRBV4-1 and TRBJ1-6, with a possible D match to TRBD1 (6 bases). The ends were cut back, 4 bases at V and 6 bases at J, with 13 bases in the middle. This CDR3 has 15 residues. The germline gives CDR1 MGHRA, CDR2 YSYEKL. This CDR3 is CASSRTTGSNSPLHF. As DNA, the CDR3 is TGCGCCAGCAGCCGCACGACAGGCTCTAATTCACCCCTCCACTTT.

This clone was detected only once. V usage is TRBV4-2 and J usage is TRBJ2-1; 9 nucleotides align to TRBD2. From germline, CDR1 is LGHNA and CDR2 YNFKEQ. The CDR3 is 18 residues long. V lost 0 bases to trimming and J lost 3 bases; unmatched junction nucleotides: 9. CDR3 sequence (DNA): TGTGCCAGCAGCCAAGAAGGAGTAGCGGGAGAACTCTACAATGAGCAGTTCTTC. Encoded protein: CASSQEGVAGELYNEQFF.

This clone is a singleton in its sample. This chain links TRBV5-6 with TRBJ1-2; D not certain. This CDR3 comprises 13 residues. V was clipped by 1 base and J by 5 bases, with 9 bases between them. Germline-derived CDR1 and CDR2 are SGHDT and YYEEEE. For the CDR3, the DNA is TGTGCCAGCAGCTTGAGCCAGCGATATGGCTACACCTTC. Translation: CASSLSQRYGYTF.

The chain joins TRBV14 to TRBJ2-1; the match to TRBD1 covers 8 bases. Trimming removed 4 bases from V and 4 bases from J; junction bases left unmatched: 12. This CDR3 region has 17 residues. Per germline, CDR1 SGHDN and CDR2 FVKESK. The CDR3 DNA sequence: TGTGCCAGCAGCCCCCGGTGGGGGACAGGAGGGTACAATGAGCAGTTCTTC. Translating it yields CASSPRWGTGGYNEQFF.

As for this clone: Other DNA sequences of this sample code for an identical CDR3. V and J are TRBV2 and TRBJ2-7; D unresolved. The CDR3 consists of 11 residues. V lost 5 bases to trimming and J lost 2 bases, with 4 bases between them. Germline V gene sequence: CDR1 SNHLY, CDR2 FYNNEI. DNA for the CDR3: TGTGCCAGCAGTTTCACCTACGAGCAGTACTTC. Translation gives CASSFTYEQYF.

The chain couples TRBV7-2 to TRBJ2-1; 10 nucleotides agree with TRBD2. The CDR3 contains 15 residues. The trim removed 6 bases at V and 4 bases at J, leaving 6 bases unmatched. Germline loops: CDR1 SGHTA, CDR2 FQGNSA. Here the CDR3 DNA reads TGTGCCAGCAGGCCTACTAGCGGGGCTTACAATGAGCAGTTCTTC. Translation: CASRPTSGAYNEQFF.

CDR3 coding DNA: TGTGCCAGCAGCTTAGGACTAGCGGGAGTGGGGAAGACAGATACGCAGTATTTT. Protein: CASSLGLAGVGKTDTQYF. This chain joins TRBV5-6 and TRBJ2-3, with 13 nucleotides matching TRBD2. V shed 2 bases and J 3 bases; nucleotides not matched to a gene: 9. Germline values: CDR1 SGHDT, CDR2 YYEEEE. The CDR3 consists of 18 residues.

This chain joins TRBV29-1 and TRBJ1-2; maybe TRBD1 (5 bases). The length of the CDR3 is 13 residues. Germline CDR1 reads SQVTM; CDR2 reads ANQGSEA. The ends were cut back, 6 bases at V and 7 bases at J, with 18 bases in the middle. CDR3 sequence (DNA): TGCAGCGTCCGACTTGGGGGGGGTCGTGGCTACACCTTC. Residues: CSVRLGGGRGYTF.

This chain links TRBV6-1 with TRBJ2-5; D is possibly TRBD1 (5 bases). The CDR3 consists of 15 residues. V dropped 2 bases and J dropped 6 bases, with 16 bases sitting between them. Germline CDR1 reads MNHNS; CDR2 reads SASEGT. The CDR3 reads CASSEIWGRGKTQYF. CDR3 bases: TGTGCCAGCAGTGAAATCTGGGGAAGGGGAAAGACCCAGTACTTC.

The chain recombines TRBV30 with TRBJ1-2, with D uncertain. Germline values: CDR1 GTSNPN, CDR2 SVGIG (reference sequence). The CDR3 has 12 amino acids. V shed 5 bases and J shed 8 bases, with 15 bases lying between them. DNA for the CDR3: TGTGCCTGGGAAAAATTGGGCTACGGCTACACCTTC. Protein product: CAWEKLGYGYTF.

This clone occurred once. The genes are TRBV11-2 and TRBJ1-1; D call uncertain. Deletions cut 3 bases from V and 4 bases from J, with 6 bases between. The CDR3 runs 12 residues. CDR1 is SGHAT, CDR2 FQNNGV, per germline. This chain's CDR3 is CASSFGVTEAFF. The CDR3 DNA sequence: TGTGCCAGCAGCTTCGGGGTCACTGAAGCTTTCTTT.

The chain recombines TRBV28 with TRBJ1-3; the D is unclear. CDR3 length equals 13 residues. V was pared by 2 bases and J by 2 bases, with 4 bases between. Per the germline V gene, CDR1 is MDHEN and CDR2 is SYDVKM. Here the CDR3 reads CASSLIAGNTIYF. The CDR3 DNA sequence: TGTGCCAGCAGTTTAATAGCTGGAAACACCATATATTTT.

The chain joins TRBV7-2 to TRBJ1-1; D call uncertain. The CDR3 covers 11 residues. The V gene's germline CDR1 is SGHTA and CDR2 FQGNSA. CDR3 DNA: TGTGCGACGCGGAGAAACACTGAAGCTTTCTTT. As protein: CATRRNTEAFF.

For this clone: At the DNA level, this CDR3 is encoded by other sequences in the same sample as well. The gene calls are TRBV5-1 and TRBJ1-2; 9 positions agree with TRBD1. CDR3 length: 14 residues. Germline loops: CDR1 SGHRS, CDR2 YFSETQ. Trimming at V came to 0 bases and at J to 5 bases, leaving 2 bases not matched to a gene. CDR3 residues: CASSLAGTGYGYTF. CDR3 in DNA: TGCGCCAGCAGCTTGGCTGGGACAGGGTATGGCTACACCTTC.

The rearrangement links TRBV7-6 to TRBJ1-6; 8 nucleotides align to TRBD1. Per the germline V gene, CDR1 is SGHVS and CDR2 is FNYEAQ. Trimming took 4 bases from V and 7 from J; bases not matched to a gene: 12. The CDR3 sequence is 17 residues long. CDR3 nucleotides: TGTGCCAGCAGCTGGCCTGCGGGGACAGGCAAGAATTCACCCCTCCACTTT. The encoded protein is CASSWPAGTGKNSPLHF.

This clone has a handful of counts. The V gene is TRBV9, the J gene TRBJ2-3; a weak D match, TRBD1 (6 bases). Germline V gives CDR1 SGDLS, CDR2 YYNGEE. This CDR3 contains 14 residues. V gave up 0 bases and J gave up 1 base, with 6 bases separating them. Here the CDR3 DNA reads TGTGCCAGCAGCGTAGGACAGGGCACAGATACGCAGTATTTT. Encoded protein: CASSVGQGTDTQYF.

This clone was observed a single time. The chain has TRBV12-5 and TRBJ1-1; TRBD1 matches at 8 bases. CDR1 LGHNT and CDR2 FRNRAP come from the germline V gene. The CDR3 sequence is 14 residues long. Trimming took 1 base from V and 7 from J; bases not matched to a gene: 5. The CDR3, as DNA: TGTGCTAGTGGTTTGGGGACAGGGAGGGATGAAGCTTTCTTT. The encoded protein is CASGLGTGRDEAFF.

The chain carries TRBV9 and TRBJ1-2, with D maybe TRBD1 (6 bases). The V and J ends lost 3 bases and 3 bases respectively, with 12 bases between them. This CDR3 is built from 14 residues. CDR1 and CDR2 from the germline V gene are SGDLS and YYNGEE. CDR3 nucleotide sequence: TGTGCCAGCAGCGCCCGACAGGCATACTATGGCTACACCTTC. This codes for CASSARQAYYGYTF. Filled out from reference TRBV9 and TRBJ1-2, the complete variable domain reads DSGVTQTPKHLITATGQRVTLRCSPRSGDLSVYWYQQSLDQGLQFLIQYYNGEERAKGNILERFSAQQFPDLHSELNLSSLELGDSALYFCASSARQAYYGYTFGSGTRLTVV.